The source of this TCR beta chain is a study of radiotherapy plus CTLA-4 blockade in lung cancer (dated by TCRdb to between 2018 and 2020). Study-level background: Objective responses occurred in more than 15% of enrolled patients, and over 30% achieved disease control. The study at large found these results: After treatment with radiotherapy and ipilimumab, TCR clones that originated in tumors expanded in peripheral blood. Increased serum interferon-beta after radiation, together with early dynamic changes in blood T cell clones, were reported to be the strongest predictors of response.

Library prep was done by the immunoSEQ multiplex PCR assay. TCRdb limited this immuneACCESS table to in-frame rearrangements with V and J called. A share of clones is missing; checked studies link under half to unresolved V genes, and the rest is unexplained. The sample has around 110,000 clones on record, roughly 86% of them singletons. The ten largest clonotypes hold roughly 3.3% of the sample. Focal radiation therapy combined with CTLA-4 blockade (ipilimumab) was tested in patients with chemo-refractory metastatic non-small-cell lung cancer. Note on this clone: Its recognized antigen is unknown. The input lacks base qualities; no much larger clone sits a single base away.

V and J lose 5 bases and 1 base, and a span of 12 bases separates them. As encoded in the germline V gene, CDR1 is SGHRS while CDR2 is YFSETQ. There are 14 amino acids in the CDR3, from cysteine to phenylalanine inclusive. Only the CDR3 DNA is retained, 42 bases long and in frame from the first base. Recombination linked TRBV5-1 to TRBJ1-1; a confident D gene designation cannot be given. The sequences come from peripheral blood, collected from a patient treated with radiotherapy plus ipilimumab. The source of this sequence is a human donor with non-small cell lung cancer that progressed on radiotherapy plus ipilimumab. Some clones in this sample may be carry-over from other donors' samples. The nucleotide sequence reads TGCGCCAGCAGATTTCAGGCTTCGAACACTGAAGCTTTCTTT. Protein translation: CASRFQASNTEAFF.